The 4 T cell receptor beta chains reported below all come from one sample, sequenced in a study of regulatory T cells in long-lasting Graves disease. Time point defined: persistent/refractory GD, antithyroid drugs over 5 years with positive TRAb. After RNA was extracted from PBMCs, the TCR library was made from it. Researchers made TCR beta libraries by using iRepertoire HTBI primers and running Arm-PCR on CDR3 regions. TCRdb ran MiXCR on the multiplex PCR reads and lists one entry per CDR3 protein. The table includes 450,000 or so distinct CDR3 sequences, roughly 20% detected once. The specimen was peripheral blood mononuclear cells (PBMCs), collected when the disease was refractory, from a patient treated with antithyroid drugs. These receptors all stem from a female donor with Graves disease.

V usage is TRBV7-2 and J usage is TRBJ1-3; 10 bases map to TRBD1. Germline CDR1 reads SGHTA; CDR2 reads FQGNSA. This CDR3 has 14 residues. The trim removed 5 bases at V and 11 bases at J, leaving 9 bases unmatched. The CDR3 DNA reads TGTGCCAGCAGCCGGGACAGGGGTGCTCTCCCCATATATTTT. It encodes CASSRDRGALPIYF.

This clonotype was recorded many times. The genes are TRBV3-1 and TRBJ1-4; D is uncertain. CDR1 and CDR2 from the germline V gene are LGHDT and YNNKEL (reference sequence). The germline V and J ends were trimmed by 0 bases and 8 bases, with 4 bases remaining between them. The CDR3 is made up of 12 amino acids. DNA of the CDR3: TGTGCCAGCAGCCAAGACGACGAAAAACTGTTTTTT. It encodes CASSQDDEKLFF.

Only a few counts were recorded for this clonotype. V usage is TRBV29-1 and J usage is TRBJ1-2; no clear D gene. V lost 6 bases and J 8 bases, leaving 4 bases between the germline ends. The CDR3 contains 8 residues. Germline-derived CDR1 and CDR2 are SQVTM and ANQGSEA. The CDR3: CSVGGYTF. In DNA form, the CDR3 reads TGCAGCGTCGGAGGCTACACCTTC. Full variable domain (outside the CDR3, taken from reference TRBV29-1 and TRBJ1-2): SAVISQKPSRDICQRGTSLTIQCQVDSQVTMMFWYRQQPGQSLTLIATANQGSEATYESGFVIDKFPISRPNLTFSTLTVSNMSPEDSSIYLCSVGGYTFGSGTRLTVV.

This chain uses TRBV7-9 with TRBJ2-3; weak D call: TRBD2 (6 bases). From germline, CDR1 is SEHNR and CDR2 FQNEAQ (reference sequence). Between the trimmed V and J ends, which lost 10 bases and 2 bases, there was a span of 19 bases. This CDR3 has 15 residues. The CDR3 bases are TGTGCCACCAAGCTTCTGGCGGGGCTCACAGATACGCAGTATTTT. Protein: CATKLLAGLTDTQYF.